What follows is one TCR beta chain and its context. Its target antigen remains unknown. Per-base qualities were not stored, and no clone one base away is much larger. The library was made by the immunoSEQ multiplex PCR assay. For the multiplex PCR, a mixture combining 60 forward primers for TCR Vbeta segments and 13 reverse primers for TCR Jbeta segments was used. Amplification of the CDR3 region of rearranged TCR beta genes was performed with a multiplex PCR assay on genomic DNA. Amplified TCR beta libraries were sequenced as 87-base-pair reads on the Illumina HiSeq System. The source study handled its data this way. A later analysis counted 65 million to 90 million unique TCR beta chains across the 640 or so repertoires, and roughly 9.9 million of these chains were shared by at least two donors. Raw reads were error-corrected and collapsed into unique sequences by a nearest-neighbor algorithm in which closely related sequences were merged to remove PCR and sequencing errors. V, D and J gene segments were assigned by aligning CDR3 sequences to IMGT reference sequences. Each retained sequence needed at least a six-nucleotide match to both a V gene segment and a J gene segment. A rearrangement counted as productive if the CDR3 had no stop codons and remained in frame with V and J, and every other rearrangement counted as non-productive. Following IMGT convention, CDR3 was defined as the stretch from the second conserved V-encoded cysteine up to the conserved J-encoded phenylalanine. Sequences without an unambiguous match to a single V gene segment were excluded from the earlier analysis of 500 to 700 of the donors. An earlier analysis of 587 of the donors called V segments functional above 56.7% productive rearrangements and segregating when the between-donor standard deviation exceeded 5%. A statistical classification framework was built for diagnosing cytomegalovirus status from the catalog of TCR beta chain sequences. A later analysis assigned V and J genes by comparing TCR nucleotide sequences with IMGT/GENE-DB human TR gene sequences. Using the TCRdist pipeline, a later analysis assigned CDR3 sequences along with most-parsimonious VDJ recombination scenarios. A later analysis defined each TCR beta chain by its CDR3 amino acid sequence plus V-gene family, and excluded reads lacking a unique V-gene family. In a later analysis, some 600 highly shared, low-generation-probability nucleotide sequences were removed to address suspected cross-contamination and a sequencing artifact. For each public chain, a later analysis derived a clonal expansion index from normalized ranks of inferred template counts within each repertoire. In a later analysis, generation probabilities were computed using a VDJ recombination model fitted to out-of-frame rearrangements, and the results were checked against IGoR. Hypergeometric tests were used in a later analysis to score TCR-TCR, TCR-HLA and TCR-CMV co-occurrence, with a repertoire-size bias correction applied to the TCR pairs. A later analysis estimated false discovery rates by permuting HLA or CMV assignments 20 times. In a later analysis, co-occurring TCRs were grouped using DBSCAN, and TCRdist sequence similarity was added for clustering within HLA-allele-positive subsets. Repertoires with fewer than 30,000 or more than 120,000 public chains, plus five repertoires with anomalous nucleotide sharing, were excluded from co-occurrence clustering. TCRdb took this table from immuneACCESS and kept in-frame rearrangements with V and J called. Such tables lack part of the clones; where checked against another copy, unresolved V genes explain under half of the gap, and the rest is unexplained. V, J and clone size reflect that table, while D and trimming were determined from the DNA. Recorded for this sample are some 140,000 clones; 70% to 80% of them occurred a single time. The top ten clones comprise 3.1% of the sample.

In total, fewer than 750 healthy bone marrow donors made up the cohort. At the time of sampling, all cohort members were nominally healthy, though unrecorded immune exposures were likely present. The donor was CMV seronegative and belonged to the group of under 400 seronegative cohort members. Each donor provided a peripheral blood sample, and peripheral blood mononuclear cells were used for TCR beta sequencing. Genomic DNA was extracted from the blood cell samples with the Qiagen DNeasy Blood Extraction Kit. The sample comes from a study of cytomegalovirus exposure and HLA in healthy donors (dated by TCRdb to 2016 to 2017). With respect to the entire study: According to an earlier analysis of 587 of the donors, some 180 million T cells yielded 90 million to 130 million unique TCR beta sequences and about 300 Gb of sequence data. About 280 gigabases of sequencing data and tens of millions of unique TCR sequences made up an early release that covered approximately 620 HLA-typed donors. The genetic ancestry cluster associated with self-reported Caucasian donors included approximately 85% of the 300 to 400 genotyped donors. The study aimed to test whether cataloging public T cell receptors could reveal signatures of past pathogen exposure. The study profiled the T cell repertoires of approximately 700 subjects by immunosequencing and related them to cytomegalovirus serostatus. Along with the approximately 700-subject first cohort, a separate validation cohort of over 90 different subjects was used. To predict cytomegalovirus infection status, the study brought together high-throughput TCR immunosequencing, statistical association of individual TCRs with disease status, and machine learning. A later analysis re-analyzed previously published TCR beta repertoires from 550 to 700 donors and added high-resolution HLA genotyping to study TCR occurrence patterns. Rather than drawing on any new phenotypic data, the later analysis identified candidate immune exposures from TCR beta sequences and the way those sequences occurred across donors. An earlier analysis of 587 of the donors applied high-throughput TCR beta sequencing to assess whether each TCR beta V gene segment acted as functional or pseudogenic. Donor age, sex, ethnicity and CMV serostatus were compiled together with the repertoire data. A later genetic analysis took genome-wide SNP genotypes for about 60% of the roughly 670 donors and used that subset as a discovery cohort. All discovery cohort repertoires had been generated on a single sequencing platform. HLA typing included class I and class II loci at four-digit resolution. Typing coverage differed by locus: A, B, C, DRB1 and DQB1 were typed in about 620-640 donors, DQA1 in 522, DPA1 in over 600, and DPB1 in 472. About five DR-DQ haplotypes were treated as single units for association and clustering because of strong linkage in the cohort. Among about 400 genotyped donors of the cohort, an average of around 250,000 unique TCR beta nucleotide sequences was sequenced per donor, of which roughly 18% were non-productive. General conclusions and limits of the study: A later genetic analysis associated a missense DCLRE1C variant with V-gene and J-gene trimming of TCR beta chains, and an independent cohort replicated the association. In both the original and validation cohorts, the classifier was reported to diagnose cytomegalovirus status with high specificity and sensitivity. According to a later analysis, TCR association rates differed among HLA loci, with DRB1 alleles showing the most associated TCRs and HLA-C alleles showing the fewest. According to a later genetic analysis, donors in an Asian-associated ancestry cluster had fewer N-insertions in productive TCRs than the roughly 670-donor mean. Because HLA typing was missing for some donors at each locus, association tests included only the typed subset. The sequencing pipeline was judged likely to have produced a cluster of highly shared sequence variants as a technical artifact. In this cohort, only TCR beta chains were sequenced, and detectable features were limited by the absence of alpha or paired-chain data. Because counts were too low, seventeen rarely observed V segments, including chromosome 9 orphons, were excluded from the earlier analysis of 587 of the donors. When HLA alleles, especially DR and DQ, strongly co-occurred, TCR associations were difficult to assign to individual alleles. Sequencing depth was assumed to be roughly uniform across donors in the presence/absence analyses, though that assumption may not hold. The authors suggested that the approach could potentially be extended to other disease states and immunological phenotypes. A later analysis found that most CMV-associated TCR beta chains appeared HLA-restricted, with HLA associations seemingly driven largely by CMV exposure. A later analysis reported that several top co-occurrence clusters appeared linked to parvovirus B19, influenza, CMV and Epstein-Barr virus. At a false discovery rate of 0.05, a later analysis linked around 17,000 TCR beta sequences to specific HLA alleles. In an earlier analysis of 587 of the donors, most TCR beta V segments appeared in productive rearrangements about 90% or about 30% of the time, broadly matching IMGT annotations. Immune exposure information for the cohort was limited to CMV serostatus. In the study, some 160 TCR beta chains were listed as associated with cytomegalovirus. Compared with equally common non-associated chains, HLA-associated TCR beta chains in a later analysis were more clonally expanded and had lower generation probabilities. Some IMGT-functional V segments, including TRBV6-2 and TRBV6-3, could not be told apart with the 87-base-pair reads, so those segments were excluded. A few of the identified cytomegalovirus-associated TCR beta chains were confirmed in vitro to be specific for cytomegalovirus antigens. A further reported finding was that TCR beta sequences accurately predicted the HLA-A and HLA-B alleles for most subjects in the first cohort. Most TCR sequences were observed very rarely across donors, whereas some public TCRs were present in many individuals. Linkage disequilibrium might explain the correlated functional status among segregating V segments, but an unknown experimental factor could not be ruled out.

CDR1 is given as MGHRA and CDR2 as YSYEKL, both from the germline V gene. The CDR3, from cysteine to phenylalanine, totals 11 residues. The only DNA kept is the CDR3, 33 bases in frame from the first base. Trimming costs V 0 bases and J 8 bases, and their ends lie 4 bases apart. The sequence links TRBV4-1 to TRBJ1-1, with the D gene too uncertain to name. Material: PBMCs. The clonotype originates from a female donor in good health and CMV-seronegative. The CDR3 reads as follows: CASSQDREAFF. Read as DNA, the sequence is TGCGCCAGCAGCCAAGACAGGGAAGCTTTCTTT.